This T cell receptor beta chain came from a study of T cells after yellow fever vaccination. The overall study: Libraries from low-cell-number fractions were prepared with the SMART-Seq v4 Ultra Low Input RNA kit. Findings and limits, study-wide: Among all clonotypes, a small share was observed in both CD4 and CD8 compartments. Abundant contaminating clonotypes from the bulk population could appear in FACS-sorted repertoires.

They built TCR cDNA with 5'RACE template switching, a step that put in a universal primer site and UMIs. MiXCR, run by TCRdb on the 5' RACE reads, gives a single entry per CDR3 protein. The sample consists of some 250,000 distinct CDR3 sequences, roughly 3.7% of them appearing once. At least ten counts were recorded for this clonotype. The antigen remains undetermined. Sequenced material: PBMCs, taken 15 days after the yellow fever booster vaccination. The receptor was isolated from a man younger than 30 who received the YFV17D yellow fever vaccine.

The CDR3 reads CSASISIADTQYF. DNA of the CDR3: TGCAGTGCTAGTATTTCAATCGCAGATACGCAGTATTTT. V usage is TRBV20-1 and J usage is TRBJ2-3; D not resolved. The CDR3 is 13 amino acids. Germline assignment: CDR1 DFQATT and CDR2 SNEGSKA (reference sequence). The V and J ends lost 3 bases and 4 bases respectively, with 11 bases between them.